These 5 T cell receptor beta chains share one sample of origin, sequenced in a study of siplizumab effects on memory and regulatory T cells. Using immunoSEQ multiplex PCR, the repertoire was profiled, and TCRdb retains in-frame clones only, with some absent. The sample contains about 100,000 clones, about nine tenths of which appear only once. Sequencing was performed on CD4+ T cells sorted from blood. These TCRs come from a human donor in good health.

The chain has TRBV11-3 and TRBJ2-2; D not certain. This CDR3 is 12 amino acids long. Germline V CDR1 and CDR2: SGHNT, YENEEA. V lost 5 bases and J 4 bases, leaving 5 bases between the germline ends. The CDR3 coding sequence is TGTGCCAGCAGCCCCCGCACCGGGGAGCTGTTTTTT. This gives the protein CASSPRTGELFF.

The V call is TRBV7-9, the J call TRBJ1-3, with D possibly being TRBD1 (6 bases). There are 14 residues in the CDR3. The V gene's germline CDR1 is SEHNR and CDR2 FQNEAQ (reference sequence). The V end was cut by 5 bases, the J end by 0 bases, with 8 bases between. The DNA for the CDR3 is TGTGCCAGCAGCCTACAGGGCTCTGGAAACACCATATATTTT. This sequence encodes CASSLQGSGNTIYF.

Written as DNA, the CDR3 is TGTGCCAGCAGCTTAACAGACAGGGCCGGCGAGCAGTACTTC. Translating it yields CASSLTDRAGEQYF. The V gene is TRBV7-7, the J gene TRBJ2-7, with TRBD1 matching 7 bases. Per the germline V gene, CDR1 is SSHAT and CDR2 is FNYEAQ (reference sequence). The V and J ends lost 2 bases and 6 bases, in that order; junction bases with no gene match: 7. CDR3 length: 14 residues.

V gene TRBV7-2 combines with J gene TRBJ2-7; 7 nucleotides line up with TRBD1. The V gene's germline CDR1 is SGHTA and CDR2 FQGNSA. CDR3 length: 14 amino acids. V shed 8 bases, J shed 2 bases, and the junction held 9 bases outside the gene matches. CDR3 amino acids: CASGQGQLAYEQYF. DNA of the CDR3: TGTGCCAGCGGTCAGGGACAGCTAGCCTACGAGCAGTACTTC. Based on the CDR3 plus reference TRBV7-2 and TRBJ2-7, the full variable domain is GAGVSQSPSNKVTEKGKDVELRCDPISGHTALYWYRQSLGQGLEFLIYFQGNSAPDKSGLPSDRFSAERTGGSVSTLTIQRTQQEDSAVYLCASGQGQLAYEQYFGPGTRLTVT.

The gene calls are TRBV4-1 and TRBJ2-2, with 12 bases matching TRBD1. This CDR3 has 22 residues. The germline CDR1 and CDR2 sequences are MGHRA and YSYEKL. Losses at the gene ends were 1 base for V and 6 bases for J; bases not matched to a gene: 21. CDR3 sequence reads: CASSQGDVFRVVGQGAPGELFF. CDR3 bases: TGCGCCAGCAGCCAAGGGGACGTTTTCCGCGTGGTGGGACAGGGGGCCCCCGGGGAGCTGTTTTTT.